A single T cell receptor (beta chain) is shown here with its context. Its antigen is as yet unknown. The CDR3 is 13 residues long. Between the trimmed V and J ends, which lost 6 bases and 7 bases, there was a span of 19 bases. Germline values: CDR1 GTSNPN, CDR2 SVGIG (reference sequence). The data stem from a study of OX40 agonist ivuxolimab in advanced cancers. Broader study findings: At doses 0.1 to 3.0 mg/kg, CD4+ and CD8+ clones expanded. CD4+ T cells averaged fewer expanded clones than CD8+ T cells.

TCRdb's table, derived via immunoSEQ multiplex PCR, lists solely in-frame clones and lacks some. The sample consists of about 59,000 clones, about 94% of them appearing once. The chain combines TRBV30 with TRBJ2-7; D is tentatively TRBD1 or TRBD2 (5 bases each). The sequence derives from an adult with an advanced solid tumor such as melanoma, head and neck, liver or kidney cancer. Material: CD4+ or CD8+ T cells sorted from blood, obtained in a trial of the OX40 agonist ivuxolimab. CDR3 protein: CACTGTVPWEQYF. CDR3 sequence (DNA): TGTGCCTGCACCGGGACGGTACCATGGGAGCAGTACTTC.